Listed here are 7 T cell receptor beta chains from one sample, sequenced in a study of identical twins. TCRdb independently ran MiXCR on the 5' RACE reads; one entry per CDR3 protein. There are hundreds of thousands of distinct CDR3 sequences in the sample; 15% to 20% occur only once, and about an eighth lies in the top ten. These same data were also listed under a study on T cells expressing NK-cell markers.

What was sequenced was PBMCs. The receptor set was obtained from a woman aged 18-35 years in good health.

The chain links TRBV11-1 to TRBJ2-1; possible D gene TRBD1, 7 bases. The V gene lost 5 bases and the J gene lost 8 bases, with 34 bases spanning the gap. This CDR3 comprises 20 residues. Germline lookup yields CDR1 SGHAT and CDR2 FQDESV (reference sequence). The CDR3 DNA sequence: TGTGCCAGCAGCCTCTTAGGGGGCGGGGTCCGCCGTCAGTATTATCATGAGCAGTTCTTC. It translates to CASSLLGGGVRRQYYHEQFF.

The chain links TRBV12-3 or TRBV12-4 to TRBJ2-1; no reliable D call. V was shortened by 3 bases and J by 8 bases, with 8 bases between the two germline ends. This CDR3 comprises 12 residues. The CDR3 region is CASSFSFDEQFF. In DNA, the CDR3 is TGTGCCAGCAGTTTCAGTTTCGATGAGCAGTTCTTC.

This clonotype was seen once. V usage is TRBV7-2 and J usage is TRBJ2-7, with D possibly TRBD2 on 6 matching bases. Per germline, CDR1 SGHTA and CDR2 FQGNSA. There are 13 residues in the CDR3. V lost 2 bases to trimming and J lost 7 bases, with 12 bases between them. The CDR3, as DNA: TGTGCCAGCAGCTTACTAGCGTCAGGGGAGCAGTACTTC. This sequence encodes CASSLLASGEQYF.

The chain recombines TRBV5-1 with TRBJ2-1; possibly TRBD2 for D (6 bases). V lost 4 bases to trimming and J lost 2 bases, with 16 bases between them. The length of the CDR3 is 16 residues. Germline V CDR1 and CDR2: SGHRS, YFSETQ. The CDR3 DNA sequence: TGCGCCAGCAGCGCTAAGGGACTTCTTACCTACAATGAGCAGTTCTTC. Translation gives CASSAKGLLTYNEQFF.

This chain connects TRBV6-2 or TRBV6-3 to TRBJ2-7; 8 nucleotides match TRBD2. Germline V gives CDR1 MNHEY, CDR2 SVGEGT. J gave up 7 bases and V 7 bases, and 12 bases lay outside the gene matches. The CDR3 has 14 amino acids. The CDR3 sequence is CASTAGGDLREQYF. In DNA form, the CDR3 reads TGTGCCAGCACCGCGGGGGGAGATTTACGGGAGCAGTACTTC.

The rearrangement uses TRBV27 and TRBJ1-1; D ambiguous. V was trimmed by 10 bases and J by 6 bases, leaving 12 bases between them. Per the germline V gene, CDR1 is MNHEY and CDR2 is SMNVEV (reference sequence). The CDR3 runs to 11 residues. The CDR3: CATQGRAEAFF. CDR3 coding DNA: TGTGCCACACAAGGAAGGGCTGAAGCTTTCTTT.

The chain combines TRBV20-1 with TRBJ2-7, with 9 bases identical to TRBD2. CDR1 is DFQATT and CDR2 is SNEGSKA in the germline V gene (reference sequence). V was pared by 0 bases and J by 0 bases, with 3 bases of the junction left unmatched. The CDR3 extends over 15 amino acids. CDR3 sequence reads: CSARDVLAGSYEQYF. The DNA for the CDR3 is TGCAGTGCTAGAGATGTACTAGCGGGCTCCTACGAGCAGTACTTC.